Sequencing of this T cell receptor (beta chain) was carried out in a study of tumor-infiltrating lymphocytes in primary liver carcinoma. Making TCR beta cDNA involved approximately 510 ng total RNA and a constant-region primer. TCR beta libraries came from three nested multiplex PCR rounds using slightly modified ARM-PCR. MiXCR, run by TCRdb on the multiplex PCR reads, gives a single entry per CDR3 protein. The sample shows about 200,000 distinct CDR3 sequences, about two thirds of them seen only once. The source of the blood RNA was unsorted whole blood, and germline DNA was extracted as well. Donors were untreated and chronically infected with HBV. The material sequenced was peripheral blood. This TCR derives from a woman aged 60 to 75 with primary liver carcinoma and hepatitis B virus infection.

The CDR3 loop reads CASSGFYGYTF. CDR3 in DNA: TGTGCCAGCAGTGGGTTTTATGGCTACACCTTC. This chain uses TRBV28 with TRBJ1-2; D gene unclear. Trimming shortened V by 5 bases and J by 5 bases, and 6 bases separated the two germline ends. CDR3 length equals 11 residues. From germline, CDR1 is MDHEN and CDR2 SYDVKM.